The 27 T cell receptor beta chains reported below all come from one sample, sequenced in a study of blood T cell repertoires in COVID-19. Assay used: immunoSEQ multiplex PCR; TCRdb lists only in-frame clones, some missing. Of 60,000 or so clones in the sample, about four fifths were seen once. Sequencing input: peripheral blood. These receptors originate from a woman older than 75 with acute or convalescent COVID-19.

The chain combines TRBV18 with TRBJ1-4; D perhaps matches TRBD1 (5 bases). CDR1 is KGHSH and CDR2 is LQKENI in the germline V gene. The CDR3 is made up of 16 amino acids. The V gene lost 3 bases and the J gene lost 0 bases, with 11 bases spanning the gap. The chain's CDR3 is CASSPPGVATNEKLFF. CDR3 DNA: TGTGCCAGCTCACCCCCGGGGGTTGCAACTAATGAAAAACTGTTTTTT. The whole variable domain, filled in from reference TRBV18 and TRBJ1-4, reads NAGVMQNPRHLVRRRGQEARLRCSPMKGHSHVYWYRQLPEEGLKFMVYLQKENIIDESGMPKERFSAEFPKEGPSILRIQQVVRGDSAAYFCASSPPGVATNEKLFFGSGTQLSVL.

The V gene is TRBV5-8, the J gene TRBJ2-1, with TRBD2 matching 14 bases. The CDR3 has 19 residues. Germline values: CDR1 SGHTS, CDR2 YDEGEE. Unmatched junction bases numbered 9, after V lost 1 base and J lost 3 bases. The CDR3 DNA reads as TGTGCCAGCAGCTTGACGGGACTAGCGGGGGTAGTATACTACAATGAGCAGTTCTTC. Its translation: CASSLTGLAGVVYYNEQFF.

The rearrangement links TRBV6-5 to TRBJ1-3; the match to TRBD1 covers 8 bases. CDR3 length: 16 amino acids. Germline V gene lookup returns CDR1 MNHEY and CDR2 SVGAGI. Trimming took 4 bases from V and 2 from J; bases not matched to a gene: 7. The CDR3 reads CASSFSTGGTGNTIYF. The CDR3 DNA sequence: TGTGCCAGCAGTTTCTCAACAGGGGGGACTGGAAACACCATATATTTT.

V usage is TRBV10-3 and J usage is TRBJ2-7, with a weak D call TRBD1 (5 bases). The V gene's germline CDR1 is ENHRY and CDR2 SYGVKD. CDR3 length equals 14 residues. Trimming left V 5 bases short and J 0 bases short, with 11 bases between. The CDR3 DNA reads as TGTGCCATCAGTCTTCGACAGAGCTCCTACGAGCAGTACTTC. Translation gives CAISLRQSSYEQYF.

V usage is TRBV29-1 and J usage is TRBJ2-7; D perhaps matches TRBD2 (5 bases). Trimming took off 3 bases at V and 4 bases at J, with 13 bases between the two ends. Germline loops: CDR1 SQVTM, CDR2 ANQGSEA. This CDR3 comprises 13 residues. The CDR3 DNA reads TGCAGCGTTGATAAGGGAAGCGGTTACGAGCAGTACTTC. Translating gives CSVDKGSGYEQYF.

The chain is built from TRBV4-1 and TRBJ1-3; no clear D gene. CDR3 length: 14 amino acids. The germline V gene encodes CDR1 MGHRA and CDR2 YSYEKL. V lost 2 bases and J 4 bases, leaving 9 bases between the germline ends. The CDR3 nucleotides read TGCGCCAGCAGCCAACCAGTCCGAGGAAACACCATATATTTT. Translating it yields CASSQPVRGNTIYF.

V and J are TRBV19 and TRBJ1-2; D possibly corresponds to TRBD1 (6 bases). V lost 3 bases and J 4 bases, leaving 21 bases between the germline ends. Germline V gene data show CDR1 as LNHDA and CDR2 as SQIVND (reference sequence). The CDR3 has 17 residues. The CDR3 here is CASSILAGGASSYGYTF. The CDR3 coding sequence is TGTGCCAGTAGTATTTTAGCGGGGGGCGCGTCTTCCTATGGCTACACCTTC.

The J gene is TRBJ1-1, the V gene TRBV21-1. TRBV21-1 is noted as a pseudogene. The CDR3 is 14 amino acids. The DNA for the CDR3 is TGTGCCAGCACCGCCCCGGGCAGCGGCACTGAAGCTTTCTTT. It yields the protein CASTAPGSGTEAFF.

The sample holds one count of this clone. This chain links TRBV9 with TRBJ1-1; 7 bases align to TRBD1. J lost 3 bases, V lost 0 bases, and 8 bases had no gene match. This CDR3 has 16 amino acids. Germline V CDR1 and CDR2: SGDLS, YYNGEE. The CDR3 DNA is TGTGCCAGCAGCGTAGGACAGGGTCGAACCGACACTGAAGCTTTCTTT. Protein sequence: CASSVGQGRTDTEAFF.

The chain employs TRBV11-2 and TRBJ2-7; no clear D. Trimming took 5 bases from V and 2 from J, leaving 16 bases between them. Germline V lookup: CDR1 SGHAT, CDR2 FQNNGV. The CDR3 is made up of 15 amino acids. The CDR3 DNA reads TGTGCCAGCAGCAAAATACGCGGCCAGACCTACGAGCAGTACTTC. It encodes CASSKIRGQTYEQYF.

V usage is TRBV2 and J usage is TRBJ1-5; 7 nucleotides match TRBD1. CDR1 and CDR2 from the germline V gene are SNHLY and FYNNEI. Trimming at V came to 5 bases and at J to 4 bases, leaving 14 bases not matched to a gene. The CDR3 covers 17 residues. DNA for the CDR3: TGTGCCAGCAGTAGCATGAGGGAGGACAGGACTAATCAGCCCCAGCATTTT. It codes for CASSSMREDRTNQPQHF.

The CDR3 loop reads CSASQAGQGGYGYTF. CDR3 sequence (DNA): TGCAGTGCTAGTCAGGCGGGGCAGGGGGGTTATGGCTACACCTTC. The genes are TRBV20-1 and TRBJ1-2; 7 bases fit TRBD1. CDR3 length equals 15 residues. Germline V gives CDR1 DFQATT, CDR2 SNEGSKA (reference sequence). The V segment lost 3 bases and the J segment 5 bases; nucleotides outside the gene matches: 12.

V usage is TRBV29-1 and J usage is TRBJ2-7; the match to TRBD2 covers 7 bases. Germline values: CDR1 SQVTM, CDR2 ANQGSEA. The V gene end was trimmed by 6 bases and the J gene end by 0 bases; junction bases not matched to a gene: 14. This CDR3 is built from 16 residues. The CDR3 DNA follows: TGCAGCGTCCTAGGGGCGGTTGGCGGGAGCTCCTACGAGCAGTACTTC. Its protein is CSVLGAVGGSSYEQYF.

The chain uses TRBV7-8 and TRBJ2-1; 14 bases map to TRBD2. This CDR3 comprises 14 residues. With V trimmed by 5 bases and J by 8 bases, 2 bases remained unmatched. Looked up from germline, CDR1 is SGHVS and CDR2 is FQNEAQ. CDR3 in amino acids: CASSPGLAGDEQFF. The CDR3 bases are TGTGCCAGCAGCCCGGGACTAGCGGGAGATGAGCAGTTCTTC.

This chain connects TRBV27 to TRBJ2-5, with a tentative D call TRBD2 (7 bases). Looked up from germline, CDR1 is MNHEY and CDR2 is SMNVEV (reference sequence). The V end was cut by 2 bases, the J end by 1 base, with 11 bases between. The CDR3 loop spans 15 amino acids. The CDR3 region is CASSLGGGPQETQYF. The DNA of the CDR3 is TGTGCCAGCAGTTTAGGGGGGGGCCCCCAAGAGACCCAGTACTTC.

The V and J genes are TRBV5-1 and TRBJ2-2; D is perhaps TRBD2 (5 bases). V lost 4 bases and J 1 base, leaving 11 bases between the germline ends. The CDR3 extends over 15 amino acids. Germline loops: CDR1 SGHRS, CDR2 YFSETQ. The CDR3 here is CASSGLTGNTGELFF. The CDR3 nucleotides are TGCGCCAGCAGCGGACTGACGGGGAACACCGGGGAGCTGTTTTTT.

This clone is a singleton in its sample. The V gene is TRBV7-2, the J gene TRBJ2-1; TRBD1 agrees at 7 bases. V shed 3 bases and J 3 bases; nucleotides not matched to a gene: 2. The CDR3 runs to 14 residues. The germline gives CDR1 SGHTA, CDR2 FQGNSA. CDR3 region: CASSLRTGYNEQFF. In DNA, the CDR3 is TGTGCCAGCAGCTTGAGGACAGGCTACAATGAGCAGTTCTTC.

In nucleotides, the CDR3 is TGTGCCAGCAGCTATGACAGGGGATTGAACACTGAAGCTTTCTTT. Translated: CASSYDRGLNTEAFF. V and J are TRBV13 and TRBJ1-1, with 8 bases aligning to TRBD1. This CDR3 has 15 residues. Germline assignment: CDR1 PRHDT and CDR2 FYEKMQ (reference sequence). With 4 bases clipped from V and 0 bases from J, the junction kept 4 bases outside the gene matches.

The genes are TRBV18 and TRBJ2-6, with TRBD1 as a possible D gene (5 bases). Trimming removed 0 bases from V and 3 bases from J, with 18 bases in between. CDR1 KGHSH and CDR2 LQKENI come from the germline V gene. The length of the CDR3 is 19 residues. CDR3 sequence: CASSPPSSEQEVGANVLTF. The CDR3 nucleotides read TGTGCCAGCTCACCACCGTCTAGTGAACAGGAAGTTGGGGCCAACGTCCTGACTTTC.

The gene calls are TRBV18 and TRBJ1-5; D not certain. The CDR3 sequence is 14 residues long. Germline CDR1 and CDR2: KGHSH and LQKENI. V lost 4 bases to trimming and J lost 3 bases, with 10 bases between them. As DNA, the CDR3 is TGTGCCAGCTCACTACAAGATTTCAATCAGCCCCAGCATTTT. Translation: CASSLQDFNQPQHF. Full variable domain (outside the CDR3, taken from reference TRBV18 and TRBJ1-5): NAGVMQNPRHLVRRRGQEARLRCSPMKGHSHVYWYRQLPEEGLKFMVYLQKENIIDESGMPKERFSAEFPKEGPSILRIQQVVRGDSAAYFCASSLQDFNQPQHFGDGTRLSIL.

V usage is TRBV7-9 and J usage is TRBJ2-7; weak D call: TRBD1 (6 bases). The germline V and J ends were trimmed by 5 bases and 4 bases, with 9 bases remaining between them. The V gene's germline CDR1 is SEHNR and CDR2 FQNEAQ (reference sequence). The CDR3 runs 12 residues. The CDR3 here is CASSQQGYEQYF. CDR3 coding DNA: TGTGCCAGCAGCCAACAGGGTTACGAGCAGTACTTC.

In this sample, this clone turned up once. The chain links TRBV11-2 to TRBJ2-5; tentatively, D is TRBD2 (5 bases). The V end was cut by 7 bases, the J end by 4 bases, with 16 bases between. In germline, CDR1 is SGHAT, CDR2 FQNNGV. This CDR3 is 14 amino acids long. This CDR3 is CASTRGLPGETQYF. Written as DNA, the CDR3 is TGTGCCAGCACTCGTGGACTCCCAGGAGAGACCCAGTACTTC.

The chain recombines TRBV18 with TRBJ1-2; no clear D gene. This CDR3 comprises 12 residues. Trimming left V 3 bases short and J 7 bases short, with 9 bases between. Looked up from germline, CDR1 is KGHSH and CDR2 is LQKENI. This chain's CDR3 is CASSPVSGGYTF. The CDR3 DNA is TGTGCCAGCTCACCGGTATCCGGTGGCTACACCTTC.

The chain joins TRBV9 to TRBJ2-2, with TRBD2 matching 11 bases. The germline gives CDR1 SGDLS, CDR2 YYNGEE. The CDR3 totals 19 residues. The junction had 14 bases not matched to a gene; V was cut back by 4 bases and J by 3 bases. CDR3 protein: CASSSIKLGGLADTGELFF. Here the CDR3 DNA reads TGTGCCAGCAGCTCCATTAAACTTGGGGGACTAGCGGACACCGGGGAGCTGTTTTTT.

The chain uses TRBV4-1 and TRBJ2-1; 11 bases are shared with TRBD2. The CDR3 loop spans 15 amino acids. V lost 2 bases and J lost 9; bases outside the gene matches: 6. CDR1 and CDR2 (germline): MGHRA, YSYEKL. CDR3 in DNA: TGCGCCAGCAGCCAACTAGCGGGAGGCCATTCTGAGCAGTTCTTC. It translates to CASSQLAGGHSEQFF.

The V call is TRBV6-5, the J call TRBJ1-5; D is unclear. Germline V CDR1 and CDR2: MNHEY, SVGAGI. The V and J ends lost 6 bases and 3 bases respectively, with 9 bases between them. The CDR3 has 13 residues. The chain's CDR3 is CASRVLANQPQHF. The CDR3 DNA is TGTGCCAGCAGAGTGTTAGCCAATCAGCCCCAGCATTTT.

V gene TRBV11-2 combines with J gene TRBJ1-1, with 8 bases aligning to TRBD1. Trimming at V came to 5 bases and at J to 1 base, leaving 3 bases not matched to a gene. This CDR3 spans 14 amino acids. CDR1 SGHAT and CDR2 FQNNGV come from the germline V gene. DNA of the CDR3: TGTGCCAGCAGCCCAGGACAGGGGAACACTGAAGCTTTCTTT. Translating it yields CASSPGQGNTEAFF.